A single sample gave rise to the 3 T cell receptor beta chains below, sequenced in a study of T cells in Graves' hyperthyroidism and ophthalmopathy. It was RNA transcripts that yielded the amplified TCR beta CDR3 regions. Researchers ran a first-round RT-PCR on the TCR CDR3 using the HTBI primer set. TCRdb reanalysed the multiplex PCR reads using MiXCR and keeps one entry per CDR3 protein. The sample lists around 600,000 distinct CDR3 sequences, 45% occurring once. The material sequenced was peripheral blood or thyroid tissue (not recorded which). Receptors originate from an adult man with Graves' disease, either hyperthyroidism or ophthalmopathy (not recorded which).

This chain joins TRBV7-9 and TRBJ2-5, with 7 bases matching TRBD1. V was clipped by 0 bases and J by 4 bases; unmatched bases: 5. The CDR3 sequence is 15 residues long. Germline V gives CDR1 SEHNR, CDR2 FQNEAQ (reference sequence). In nucleotides, the CDR3 is TGTGCCAGCAGCTTAGCAGGGGGCGACGGAGAGACCCAGTACTTC. As protein: CASSLAGGDGETQYF.

V and J are TRBV9 and TRBJ1-1; TRBD1 agrees at 7 bases. V lost 2 bases and J lost 6; bases outside the gene matches: 7. Germline V lookup: CDR1 SGDLS, CDR2 YYNGEE. This CDR3 is built from 14 residues. For the CDR3, the DNA is TGTGCCAGCAGCGTGACAGGGAGGGACGCTGAAGCTTTCTTT. Protein: CASSVTGRDAEAFF.

Turning to this clonotype: Germline and junction disagree at one end, which may indicate a read error. The chain is built from TRBV19 and TRBJ1-2; D gene uncertain. The CDR3 extends over 14 amino acids. Germline CDR1 LNHDA, CDR2 SQIVND (reference sequence). The CDR3 is CASSIGRENYSYTF. In DNA, the CDR3 is TGTGCCAGTAGTATCGGGCGGGAAAACTATAGCTACACCTTC.